Sequencing of this T cell receptor (beta chain) was carried out in a study of human T cells and chemical hapten exposure. General study findings and limits: Large CDR3 similarity clusters arose significantly more often from expanded TCRs than from controls. No change in TCRs above 1 in 1000 frequency was produced by DPC sensitization.

In germline, CDR1 is SQVTM, CDR2 ANQGSEA. CDR3 length: 13 residues. Trimming removed 4 bases from V and 3 bases from J; junction bases left unmatched: 2. Via MiXCR, TCRdb re-called the RACE reads, giving one row per CDR3 protein. The table records about 89,000 distinct CDR3 sequences, 10% to 15% of them present only once. This clonotype has a handful of counts. Its target is not known. Noted time point: patch test 3, about 24 weeks after DPC sensitization. The sample's treatment: therapeutic diphenylcyclopropenone sensitization with weekly scalp DPC. The rearrangement uses TRBV29-1 and TRBJ2-7; 11 nucleotides line up with TRBD1. The receptor's source is a woman in her 50s with alopecia areata. Some clones in this sample may be carry-over from other donors' samples. The source material was whole blood, sampled in connection with sensitization to the hapten diphenylcyclopropenone (DPC). DNA of the CDR3: TGCAGCGTTGGGGACAGGGGGATCTACGAGCAGTACTTC. Its protein is CSVGDRGIYEQYF.